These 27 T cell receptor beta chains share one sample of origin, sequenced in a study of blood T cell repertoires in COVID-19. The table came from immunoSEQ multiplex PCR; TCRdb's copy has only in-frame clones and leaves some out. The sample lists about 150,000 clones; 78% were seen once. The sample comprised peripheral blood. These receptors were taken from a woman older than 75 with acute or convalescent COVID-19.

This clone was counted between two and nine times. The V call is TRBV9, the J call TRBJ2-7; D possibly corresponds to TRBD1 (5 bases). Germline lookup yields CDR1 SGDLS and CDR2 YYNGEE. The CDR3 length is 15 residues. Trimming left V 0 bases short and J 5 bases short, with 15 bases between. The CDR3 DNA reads TGTGCCAGCAGCGTAGGTTATGGCAGGGTGAACGAGCAGTACTTC. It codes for CASSVGYGRVNEQYF.

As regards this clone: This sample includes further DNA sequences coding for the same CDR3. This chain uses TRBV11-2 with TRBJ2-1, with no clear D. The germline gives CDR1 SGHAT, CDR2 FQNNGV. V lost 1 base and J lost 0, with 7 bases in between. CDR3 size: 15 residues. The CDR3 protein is CASSLGGSSYNEQFF. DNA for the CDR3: TGTGCCAGCAGCTTAGGCGGTAGCTCCTACAATGAGCAGTTCTTC.

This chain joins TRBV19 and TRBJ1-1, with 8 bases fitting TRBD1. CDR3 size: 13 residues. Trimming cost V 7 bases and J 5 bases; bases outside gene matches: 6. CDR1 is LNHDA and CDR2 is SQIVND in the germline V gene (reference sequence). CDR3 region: CASTSDRETEAFF. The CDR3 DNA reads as TGTGCCAGTACCTCGGACAGGGAGACTGAAGCTTTCTTT.

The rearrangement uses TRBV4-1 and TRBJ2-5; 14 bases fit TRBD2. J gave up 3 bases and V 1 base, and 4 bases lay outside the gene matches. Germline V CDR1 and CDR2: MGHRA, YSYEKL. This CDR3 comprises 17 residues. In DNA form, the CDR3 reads TGCGCCAGCAGCCAAGGAAGGGGACTAGCGGGGGAAGAGACCCAGTACTTC. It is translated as CASSQGRGLAGEETQYF.

In DNA, the CDR3 is TGTGCCAGCACTCCTCGTTGGGGACAGGGTTCTGGAAACACCATATATTTT. Translation: CASTPRWGQGSGNTIYF. The chain joins TRBV2 to TRBJ1-3; 9 bases map to TRBD1. V lost 7 bases to trimming and J lost 1 base; unmatched junction nucleotides: 11. The CDR3 loop spans 17 amino acids. The germline gives CDR1 SNHLY, CDR2 FYNNEI.

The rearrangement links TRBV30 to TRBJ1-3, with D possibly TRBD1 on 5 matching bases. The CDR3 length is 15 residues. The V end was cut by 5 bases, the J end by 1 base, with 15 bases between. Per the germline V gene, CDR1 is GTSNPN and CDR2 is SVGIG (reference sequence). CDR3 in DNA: TGTGCCTGGGACAGCCGCTTCTATTCTGGAAACACCATATATTTT. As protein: CAWDSRFYSGNTIYF.

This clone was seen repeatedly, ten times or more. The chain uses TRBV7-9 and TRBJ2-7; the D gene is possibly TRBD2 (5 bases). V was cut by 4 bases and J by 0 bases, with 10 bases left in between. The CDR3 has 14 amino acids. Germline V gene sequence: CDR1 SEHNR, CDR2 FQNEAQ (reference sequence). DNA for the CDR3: TGTGCCAGCAGCTCCGGAGGCGGCTCCTACGAGCAGTACTTC. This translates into CASSSGGGSYEQYF.

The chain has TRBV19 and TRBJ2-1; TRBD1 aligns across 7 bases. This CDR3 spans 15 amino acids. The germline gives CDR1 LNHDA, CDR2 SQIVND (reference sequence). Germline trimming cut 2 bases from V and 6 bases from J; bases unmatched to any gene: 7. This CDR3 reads CASSIRDSNGNEQFF. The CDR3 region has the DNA TGTGCCAGTAGTATAAGGGACAGCAATGGCAATGAGCAGTTCTTC.

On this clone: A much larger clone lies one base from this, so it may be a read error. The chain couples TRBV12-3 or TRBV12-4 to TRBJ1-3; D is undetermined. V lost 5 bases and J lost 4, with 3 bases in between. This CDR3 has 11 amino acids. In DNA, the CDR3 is TGTGCCAGCAGTCGGGGAAACACCATATATTTT. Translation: CASSRGNTIYF.

CDR3 residues: CASTGIGTEAFF. The CDR3 DNA sequence: TGTGCCAGTACAGGGATCGGAACTGAAGCTTTCTTT. The chain recombines TRBV3-1 (or the pseudogene TRBV3-2) with TRBJ1-1; a weak D match, TRBD1 (6 bases). From germline, CDR1 is LGHDT and CDR2 YNNKEL (reference sequence). CDR3 length: 12 residues. With 9 bases removed from V and 5 bases from J, the gap between germline ends came to 13 bases.

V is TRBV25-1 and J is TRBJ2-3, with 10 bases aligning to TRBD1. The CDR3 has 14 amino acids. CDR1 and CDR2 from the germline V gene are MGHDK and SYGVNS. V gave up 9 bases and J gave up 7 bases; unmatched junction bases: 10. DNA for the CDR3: TGTGCCAGTAGCCGGGACAGGGGTTTTCATACGCAGTATTTT. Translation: CASSRDRGFHTQYF.

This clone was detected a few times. Here the CDR3 reads CASREVIYNSPLHF. The CDR3 DNA is TGTGCCAGCAGGGAGGTTATATATAATTCACCCCTCCACTTT. The chain combines TRBV2 with TRBJ1-6; D is undetermined. The CDR3 is 14 amino acids. CDR1 and CDR2 from the germline V gene are SNHLY and FYNNEI. With 6 bases removed from V and 4 bases from J, the gap between germline ends came to 10 bases.

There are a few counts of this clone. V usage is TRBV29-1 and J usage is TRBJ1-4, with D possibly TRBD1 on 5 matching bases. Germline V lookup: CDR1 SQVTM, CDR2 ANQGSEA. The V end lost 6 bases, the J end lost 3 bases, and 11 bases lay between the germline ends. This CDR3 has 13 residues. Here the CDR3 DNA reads TGCAGCGTAGGGGTCCGTCCTAATGAAAAACTGTTTTTT. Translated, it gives CSVGVRPNEKLFF.

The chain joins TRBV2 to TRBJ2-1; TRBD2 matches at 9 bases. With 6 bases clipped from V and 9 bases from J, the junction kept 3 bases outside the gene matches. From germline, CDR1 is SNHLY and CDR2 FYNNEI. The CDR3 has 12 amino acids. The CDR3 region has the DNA TGTGCCAGCAGACTAGCGGGTCTTGAGCAGTTCTTC. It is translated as CASRLAGLEQFF.

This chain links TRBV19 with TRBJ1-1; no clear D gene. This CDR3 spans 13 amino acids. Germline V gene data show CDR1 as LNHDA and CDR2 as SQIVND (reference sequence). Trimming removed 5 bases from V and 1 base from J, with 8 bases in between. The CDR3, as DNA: TGTGCCAGTAGTTGGGAGGGGAACACTGAAGCTTTCTTT. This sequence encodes CASSWEGNTEAFF.

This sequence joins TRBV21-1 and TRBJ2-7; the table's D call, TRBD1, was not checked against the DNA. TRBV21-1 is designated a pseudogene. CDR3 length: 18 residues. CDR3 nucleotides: TGTGCCAGCAGCAAATTGTTCCAGGGGGAAATGCCGACCTACGAGCAGTACTTC. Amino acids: CASSKLFQGEMPTYEQYF.

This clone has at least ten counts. The CDR3, as DNA: TGTGCCAGCAGCTTAAACTCGGGACAGGGAAAACTGTTTTTT. As protein: CASSLNSGQGKLFF. This chain uses TRBV7-9 with TRBJ1-4, with 9 bases fitting TRBD1. The ends lost 2 bases at V and 10 bases at J; junction bases unmatched: 5. The V gene's germline CDR1 is SEHNR and CDR2 FQNEAQ (reference sequence). CDR3 length: 14 amino acids.

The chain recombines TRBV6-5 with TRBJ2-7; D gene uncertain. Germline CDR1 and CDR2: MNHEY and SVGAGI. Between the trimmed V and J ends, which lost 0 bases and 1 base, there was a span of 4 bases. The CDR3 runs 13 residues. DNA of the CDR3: TGTGCCAGCAGTTACTCCAGGTCCTACGAGCAGTACTTC. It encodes CASSYSRSYEQYF.

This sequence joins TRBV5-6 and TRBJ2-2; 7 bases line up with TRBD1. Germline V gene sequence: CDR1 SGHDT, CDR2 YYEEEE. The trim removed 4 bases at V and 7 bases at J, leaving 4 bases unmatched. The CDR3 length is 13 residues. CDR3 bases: TGTGCCAGCAGCCCAAGGGGGCTCGGGGAGCTGTTTTTT. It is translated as CASSPRGLGELFF.

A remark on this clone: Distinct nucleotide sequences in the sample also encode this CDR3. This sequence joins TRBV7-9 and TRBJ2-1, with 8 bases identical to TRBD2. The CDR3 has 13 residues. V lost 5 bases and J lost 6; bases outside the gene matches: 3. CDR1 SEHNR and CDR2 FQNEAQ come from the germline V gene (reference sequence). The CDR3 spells CASSLGLANEQFF. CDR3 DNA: TGTGCCAGCAGCCTAGGACTAGCCAATGAGCAGTTCTTC.

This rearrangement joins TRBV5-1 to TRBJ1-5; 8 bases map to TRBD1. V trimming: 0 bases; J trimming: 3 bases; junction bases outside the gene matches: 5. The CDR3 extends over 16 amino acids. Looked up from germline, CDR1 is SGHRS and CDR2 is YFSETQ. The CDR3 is CASSLAPGGVNQPQHF. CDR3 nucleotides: TGCGCCAGCAGCTTGGCCCCAGGGGGCGTCAATCAGCCCCAGCATTTT.

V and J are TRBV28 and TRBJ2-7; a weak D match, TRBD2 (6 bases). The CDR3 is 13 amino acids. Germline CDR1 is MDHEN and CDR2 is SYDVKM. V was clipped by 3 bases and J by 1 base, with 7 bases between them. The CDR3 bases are TGTGCCAGCAGTTTCGCGGGGTCCTACGAGCAGTACTTC. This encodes CASSFAGSYEQYF.

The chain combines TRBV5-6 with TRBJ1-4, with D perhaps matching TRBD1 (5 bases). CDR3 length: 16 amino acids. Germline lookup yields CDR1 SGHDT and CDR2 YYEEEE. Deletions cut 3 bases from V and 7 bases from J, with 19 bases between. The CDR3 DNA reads TGTGCCAGCAGCTCCCATCGGGCAGGGAGGGTTGAAAAACTGTTTTTT. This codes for CASSSHRAGRVEKLFF.

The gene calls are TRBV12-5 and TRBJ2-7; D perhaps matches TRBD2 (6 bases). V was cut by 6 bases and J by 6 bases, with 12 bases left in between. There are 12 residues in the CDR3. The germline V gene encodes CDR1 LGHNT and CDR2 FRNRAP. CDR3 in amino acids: CASGRDASEQYF. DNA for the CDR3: TGTGCTAGTGGGCGGGACGCTTCCGAGCAGTACTTC.

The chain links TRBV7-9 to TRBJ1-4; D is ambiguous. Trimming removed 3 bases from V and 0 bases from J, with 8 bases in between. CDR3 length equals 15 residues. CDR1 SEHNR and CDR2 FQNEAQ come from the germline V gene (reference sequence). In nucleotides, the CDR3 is TGTGCCAGCAGCTTCGGAGGGACAACTAATGAAAAACTGTTTTTT. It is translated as CASSFGGTTNEKLFF.

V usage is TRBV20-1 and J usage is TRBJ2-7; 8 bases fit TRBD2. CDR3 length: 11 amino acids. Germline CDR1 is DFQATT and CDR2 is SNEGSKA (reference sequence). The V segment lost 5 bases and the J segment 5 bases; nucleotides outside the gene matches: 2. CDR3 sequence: CSAWTSNEQYF. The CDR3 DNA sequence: TGCAGTGCTTGGACTAGCAACGAGCAGTACTTC.

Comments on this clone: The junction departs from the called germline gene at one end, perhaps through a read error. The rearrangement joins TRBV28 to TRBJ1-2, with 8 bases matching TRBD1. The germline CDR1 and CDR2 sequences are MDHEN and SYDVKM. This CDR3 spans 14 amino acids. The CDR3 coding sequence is TGTGCCAGCAGTTTTGGACCGGGACAGGTGGGGATCGCCTTC. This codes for CASSFGPGQVGIAF.